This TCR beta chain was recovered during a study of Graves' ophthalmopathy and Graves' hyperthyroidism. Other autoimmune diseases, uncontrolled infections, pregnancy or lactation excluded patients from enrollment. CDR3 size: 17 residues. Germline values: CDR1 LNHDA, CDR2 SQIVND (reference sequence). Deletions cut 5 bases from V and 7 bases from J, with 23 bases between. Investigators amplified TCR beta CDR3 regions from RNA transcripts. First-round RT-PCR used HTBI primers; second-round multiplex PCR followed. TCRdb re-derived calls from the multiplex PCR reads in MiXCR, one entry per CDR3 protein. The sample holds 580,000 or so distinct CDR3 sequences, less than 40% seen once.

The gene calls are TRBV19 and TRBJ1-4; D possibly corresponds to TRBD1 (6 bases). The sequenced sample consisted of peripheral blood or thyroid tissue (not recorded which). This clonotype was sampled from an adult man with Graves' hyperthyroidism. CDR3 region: CASSLRGGGRDGEKLFF. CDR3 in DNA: TGTGCCAGTAGTCTTCGAGGCGGGGGGCGCGATGGTGAAAAACTGTTTTTT. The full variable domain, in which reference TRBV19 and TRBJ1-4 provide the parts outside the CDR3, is DGGITQSPKYLFRKEGQNVTLSCEQNLNHDAMYWYRQDPGQGLRLIYYSQIVNDFQKGDIAEGYSVSREKKESFPLTVTSAQKNPTAFYLCASSLRGGGRDGEKLFFGSGTQLSVL.